The 16 T cell receptor beta chains below all came from one sample that was sequenced in a study of identical twins. MiXCR, applied by TCRdb to the 5' RACE reads, yields one record per CDR3 protein. This table holds more than 1.5 million distinct CDR3 sequences, around 33% found once. Sequenced sample: cord blood. Receptor source: a newborn girl in good health.

The chain carries TRBV3-1 and TRBJ2-4; 9 bases line up with TRBD2. There are 16 residues in the CDR3. V lost 2 bases and J lost 3; bases outside the gene matches: 5. Germline V gene sequence: CDR1 LGHDT, CDR2 YNNKEL (reference sequence). As DNA, the CDR3 is TGTGCCAGCAGCCAACCGACTAGCGGCTACAAAAACATTCAGTACTTC. Translated: CASSQPTSGYKNIQYF.

This clonotype has at least ten counts. Germline is not matched at one junction end, which may reflect a read error. The rearrangement joins TRBV7-2 to TRBJ2-3; possible D gene TRBD2, 7 bases. The CDR3 contains 15 residues. Germline V lookup: CDR1 SGHTA, CDR2 FQGNSA. The CDR3 is CASSLGGQSTDTQYF. CDR3 DNA: TGCGCCAGCAGCTTGGGGGGGCAGAGCACAGATACGCAGTATTTT.

V is TRBV6-6 and J is TRBJ2-3; tentative D call: TRBD2 (6 bases). V shed 0 bases and J shed 0 bases, with 13 bases lying between them. The CDR3 consists of 17 residues. Germline V gene sequence: CDR1 MNHNY, CDR2 SVGAGI (reference sequence). The CDR3 coding sequence is TGTGCCAGCAGTTACTCGATAGGCAGCGGGAGCACAGATACGCAGTATTTT. Translation: CASSYSIGSGSTDTQYF.

V and J are TRBV25-1 and TRBJ1-3; D not resolved. The V gene's germline CDR1 is MGHDK and CDR2 SYGVNS. The V and J ends lost 3 bases and 0 bases respectively, with 6 bases between them. The CDR3 is 14 amino acids. Here the CDR3 DNA reads TGTGCCAGCAGTGAGCATTTCTCTGGAAACACCATATATTTT. Its translation is CASSEHFSGNTIYF.

This clonotype was counted between two and nine times. The CDR3 reads CASSEFIRGTGANVLTF. The CDR3 region has the DNA TGTGCCAGCAGTGAATTCATCAGGGGGACTGGGGCCAACGTCCTGACTTTC. This rearrangement joins TRBV2 to TRBJ2-6, with TRBD1 matching over 7 bases. Germline V CDR1 and CDR2: SNHLY, FYNNEI. The CDR3 totals 17 residues. With 2 bases clipped from V and 2 bases from J, the junction kept 6 bases outside the gene matches.

This clonotype was counted at least ten times. This rearrangement joins TRBV4-2 to TRBJ2-7; 9 nucleotides agree with TRBD1. With V trimmed by 6 bases and J by 3 bases, 6 bases remained unmatched. The germline V gene encodes CDR1 LGHNA and CDR2 YNFKEQ. The CDR3 length is 14 residues. CDR3 sequence reads: CASSPGQGGYEQYF. CDR3 nucleotides: TGTGCCAGCAGTCCGGGACAGGGTGGCTACGAGCAGTACTTC.

This clonotype was detected a few times. At one end the junction does not follow the germline gene, possibly because of a read error. The CDR3: CASSHIFGTSGGAYIEQFF. DNA of the CDR3: TGTGCCAGCAGCCACATATTCGGGACTAGCGGGGGGGCCTACATTGAGCAGTTCTTC. The chain is built from TRBV4-2 and TRBJ2-1, with 16 bases that match TRBD2. The CDR3 totals 19 residues. Per the germline V gene, CDR1 is LGHNA and CDR2 is YNFKEQ.

This clonotype came up a few times. V is TRBV4-1 and J is TRBJ2-7; TRBD1 matches 9 bases. The junction had 16 bases not matched to a gene; V was cut back by 0 bases and J by 7 bases. Germline V gene sequence: CDR1 MGHRA, CDR2 YSYEKL. The CDR3 has 18 amino acids. CDR3 coding DNA: TGCGCCAGCAGCCAAGATTTTCGGGACAGGGCGTCCTCTACGGAGCAGTACTTC. It translates to CASSQDFRDRASSTEQYF.

This clonotype was seen a few times. V and J are TRBV5-1 and TRBJ2-4; no clear D. The ends were cut back, 4 bases at V and 0 bases at J, with 8 bases in the middle. The CDR3 is 14 amino acids. Germline V gene lookup returns CDR1 SGHRS and CDR2 YFSETQ. CDR3 coding DNA: TGCGCCAGCAGCCGTGCCGTAGCCAAAAACATTCAGTACTTC. Translated, it gives CASSRAVAKNIQYF.

The gene calls are TRBV5-1 and TRBJ2-2; weak D call: TRBD1 (6 bases). Looked up from germline, CDR1 is SGHRS and CDR2 is YFSETQ. The CDR3 extends over 16 amino acids. V was clipped by 1 base and J by 3 bases, with 13 bases between them. For the CDR3, the DNA is TGCGCCAGCAGCTTGCATGAGAGGGGGTACACCGGGGAGCTGTTTTTT. It codes for CASSLHERGYTGELFF.

The rearrangement joins TRBV5-1 to TRBJ2-1; 8 nucleotides line up with TRBD2. The CDR3 covers 16 residues. The germline CDR1 and CDR2 sequences are SGHRS and YFSETQ. Trimming cost V 0 bases and J 8 bases; bases outside gene matches: 10. CDR3 region: CASSLEYPGGIDEQFF. The CDR3 DNA reads as TGCGCCAGCAGCTTGGAGTACCCGGGGGGGATCGATGAGCAGTTCTTC.

The chain uses TRBV29-1 and TRBJ1-2; D gene uncertain. This CDR3 is 15 amino acids long. CDR1 is SQVTM and CDR2 is ANQGSEA in the germline V gene. V lost 5 bases and J 2 bases, leaving 18 bases between the germline ends. This CDR3 reads CSVSSPGIHNYGYTF. DNA of the CDR3: TGCAGCGTTTCCTCCCCCGGGATTCACAACTATGGCTACACCTTC.

The CDR3 nucleotides are TGTGCCAGCAGCCACAACTACCAAGAGACCCAGTACTTC. It is translated as CASSHNYQETQYF. The chain combines TRBV3-1 with TRBJ2-5; D gene uncertain. This CDR3 has 13 amino acids. In germline, CDR1 is LGHDT, CDR2 YNNKEL (reference sequence). V lost 3 bases and J lost 0, with 5 bases in between.

This clonotype was detected only a few times. V usage is TRBV15 and J usage is TRBJ1-1, with D possibly TRBD1 on 5 matching bases. The CDR3 is 15 residues long. The V end was cut by 5 bases, the J end by 5 bases, with 18 bases between. Germline CDR1 is LNHNV and CDR2 is YYDKDF (reference sequence). CDR3 DNA: TGTGCCACCAGCCCTGGCTTACAGGTTACTACTGAAGCTTTCTTT. It is translated as CATSPGLQVTTEAFF.

This clonotype was detected a few times. This chain joins TRBV4-1 and TRBJ2-2; 7 nucleotides align to TRBD2. The J segment lost 5 bases and the V segment lost 1 base, leaving 10 bases of the junction unmatched. There are 17 residues in the CDR3. CDR1 is MGHRA and CDR2 is YSYEKL in the germline V gene. The CDR3, as DNA: TGCGCCAGCAGCCAAGTCAGACTAGCAGTCAGGACCGGGGAGCTGTTTTTT. Amino acids: CASSQVRLAVRTGELFF.

The chain recombines TRBV6-5 with TRBJ1-2; TRBD1 matches at 8 bases. CDR3 size: 15 residues. V shed 4 bases and J 7 bases; nucleotides not matched to a gene: 11. Germline CDR1 and CDR2: MNHEY and SVGAGI. The CDR3 nucleotides read TGTGCCAGCAGTTCGATTCGGACAGGGATCCTTGGCTACACCTTC. It translates to CASSSIRTGILGYTF.